This record looks at one T cell receptor beta chain sequence and its context. Each HIV participant was treated in the United States. The CDR3 sequence is 14 residues long. The V gene lost 0 bases and the J gene lost 5 bases, with 10 bases spanning the gap. Germline V CDR1 and CDR2: MNHEY, SVGAGI. The entry originates in a study of long-term antiretroviral therapy in people with HIV. The authors ran the immunoSEQ assay, v3.0, at survey level. Profiling relied on immunoSEQ multiplex PCR, and the TCRdb table lists in-frame clones only, not all of them. There are roughly 38,000 clones in the sample; 80% to 90% occur only once, and over 10% lies in the top ten.

This chain joins TRBV6-5 and TRBJ2-5; tentative D call: TRBD2 (5 bases). The sequencing used unsorted PBMCs, collected 0.3 years after starting antiretroviral therapy. The clonotype originates from a man in his late teens or twenties with HIV. DNA for the CDR3: TGTGCCAGCAGTTACTCGCGGGTGGGGGAGACCCAGTACTTC. It specifies CASSYSRVGETQYF.